Shown below are 15 T cell receptor beta chains from a single sample sequenced in a study of shared clonotypes between healthy human individuals. Naive CD8 cells were CD45RO-negative, positively selected for CCR7, excluding terminally differentiated effector memory CD45RA+ cells. Generated by immunoSEQ multiplex PCR, the TCRdb table keeps only in-frame clones and is missing some. This sample carries approximately 2,200,000 clones, more than 85% of them seen once, and the ten largest clones take 1.5% to 2%. Sequencing was carried out using naive CD8+ T cells from PBMCs. These TCRs come from a man between 18 and 29 years old in good health. Some clones in this sample may be carry-over from other donors' samples.

The J gene is TRBJ2-1, the V gene TRBV7-2; 8 nucleotides line up with TRBD2. The V gene's germline CDR1 is SGHTA and CDR2 FQGNSA. The CDR3 totals 15 residues. J was trimmed by 3 bases and V by 5 bases; bases with no gene match: 6. For the CDR3, the DNA is TGTGCCAGCAGCCTACTAGCGGTAAACTACAATGAGCAGTTCTTC. Translating it yields CASSLLAVNYNEQFF.

To note about this clone: One end of the junction varies from germline; a read error may be responsible. The V call is TRBV7-6, the J call TRBJ2-7, with D possibly TRBD2 on 6 matching bases. This CDR3 has 15 amino acids. CDR1 SGHVS and CDR2 FNYEAQ come from the germline V gene. CDR3 in DNA: TGTGCCAGCAGTTTAGGGGCTAGCGACCGCTACGAGCAGTACTTC. It specifies CASSLGASDRYEQYF.

The gene calls are TRBV4-1 and TRBJ2-3, with 16 bases identical to TRBD2. Germline V gene data show CDR1 as MGHRA and CDR2 as YSYEKL. CDR3 length equals 17 residues. The junction had 6 bases not matched to a gene; V was cut back by 4 bases and J by 5 bases. CDR3 residues: CASSRPGTSGRVDTQYF. The DNA of the CDR3 is TGCGCCAGCAGCCGGCCCGGGACTAGCGGGAGGGTAGATACGCAGTATTTT.

A note on this clone: Different DNA sequences within this sample yield the same CDR3. This chain uses TRBV6-6 with TRBJ2-7, with 8 positions matching TRBD1. The CDR3 consists of 14 residues. V lost 0 bases to trimming and J lost 3 bases; unmatched junction nucleotides: 1. Germline V CDR1 and CDR2: MNHNY, SVGAGI (reference sequence). As DNA, the CDR3 is TGTGCCAGCAGTTACTCCGGACAGGGCTACGAGCAGTACTTC. It is translated as CASSYSGQGYEQYF.

In this sample, this clone turned up a few times. The V gene is TRBV7-9, the J gene TRBJ1-1, with D perhaps matching TRBD1 (5 bases). Germline-derived CDR1 and CDR2 are SEHNR and FQNEAQ (reference sequence). The CDR3 sequence is 13 residues long. V was trimmed by 6 bases and J by 0 bases, leaving 8 bases between them. The CDR3 reads CASRGRVNTEAFF. As DNA, the CDR3 is TGTGCCAGCAGGGGCAGGGTGAACACTGAAGCTTTCTTT.

This chain connects TRBV11-2 to TRBJ1-2; TRBD1 is a possible D gene (6 bases). Per germline, CDR1 SGHAT and CDR2 FQNNGV. The CDR3 has 13 residues. Trimming took 3 bases from V and 4 from J, leaving 9 bases between them. For the CDR3, the DNA is TGTGCCAGCAGCTTGCTGGACAGCTATGGCTACACCTTC. This encodes CASSLLDSYGYTF.

The chain links TRBV7-8 to TRBJ2-3; 10 bases map to TRBD2. Germline CDR1 is SGHVS and CDR2 is FQNEAQ. This CDR3 comprises 15 residues. Trimming cost V 5 bases and J 3 bases; bases outside gene matches: 5. DNA for the CDR3: TGTGCCAGCAGCCGAGCGGGAGGGGCGACAGATACGCAGTATTTT. It is translated as CASSRAGGATDTQYF.

With regard to this clone: The same CDR3 also results from other DNA sequences found in this sample. V is TRBV5-4 and J is TRBJ2-1; D gene unclear. CDR3 length: 14 amino acids. CDR1 and CDR2 (germline): SGHNT, YYREEE (reference sequence). The V gene lost 4 bases and the J gene lost 1 base, with 9 bases spanning the gap. CDR3 sequence: CASSPAGSYNEQFF. DNA for the CDR3: TGTGCCAGCAGCCCAGCAGGATCCTACAATGAGCAGTTCTTC. Full variable domain (remainder filled in from reference TRBV5-4 and TRBJ2-1): ETGVTQSPTHLIKTRGQQVTLRCSSQSGHNTVSWYQQALGQGPQFIFQYYREEENGRGNFPPRFSGLQFPNYSSELNVNALELDDSALYLCASSPAGSYNEQFFGPGTRLTVL.

The rearrangement joins TRBV30 to TRBJ1-2; 8 bases fit TRBD1. V lost 2 bases and J lost 1; bases outside the gene matches: 3. CDR3 length equals 14 residues. The germline gives CDR1 GTSNPN, CDR2 SVGIG (reference sequence). The CDR3 DNA sequence: TGTGCCTGGAGTTCAGGGGGCCTTAACTATGGCTACACCTTC. Its translation is CAWSSGGLNYGYTF.

The rearrangement joins TRBV7-9 to TRBJ2-3; D might be TRBD2 (6 bases). The CDR3 spans 15 residues. Trimming shortened V by 0 bases and J by 2 bases, and 9 bases separated the two germline ends. Germline loops: CDR1 SEHNR, CDR2 FQNEAQ (reference sequence). This chain's CDR3 is CASSLAAGFTDTQYF. The CDR3 DNA reads TGTGCCAGCAGCTTAGCGGCGGGGTTCACAGATACGCAGTATTTT.

Turning to this clone: This probably arose from a read error, given a far larger clone one base away. The identical CDR3 is also encoded by other nucleotide sequences in the sample. The chain is built from TRBV7-9 and TRBJ2-3; D is uncertain. V lost 1 base and J 4 bases, leaving 3 bases between the germline ends. This CDR3 region has 12 residues. The germline V gene encodes CDR1 SEHNR and CDR2 FQNEAQ (reference sequence). This CDR3 is CASSLEADTQYF. CDR3 DNA sequence: TGTGCCAGCAGCTTAGAAGCAGATACGCAGTATTTT.

The genes are TRBV6-5 and TRBJ2-5; 8 bases line up with TRBD1. J was trimmed by 5 bases and V by 1 base; bases with no gene match: 6. The CDR3 spans 15 residues. The V gene's germline CDR1 is MNHEY and CDR2 SVGAGI. For the CDR3, the DNA is TGTGCCAGCAGTTACTTGGGGACAGGTGATGAGACCCAGTACTTC. Encoded protein: CASSYLGTGDETQYF.

This sequence joins TRBV28 and TRBJ1-5; D uncertain. Between the trimmed V and J ends, which lost 11 bases and 2 bases, there was a span of 13 bases. Germline CDR1 MDHEN, CDR2 SYDVKM. CDR3 length equals 13 residues. The CDR3 loop is CASNTLGNQPQHF. As DNA, the CDR3 is TGTGCCTCTAATACATTGGGCAATCAGCCCCAGCATTTT.

V is TRBV28 and J is TRBJ2-5, with 10 bases fitting TRBD2. There are 17 residues in the CDR3. The J segment lost 0 bases and the V segment lost 3 bases, leaving 7 bases of the junction unmatched. Germline CDR1 is MDHEN and CDR2 is SYDVKM. CDR3 region: CASSFFFSGRNQETQYF. CDR3 nucleotide sequence: TGTGCCAGCAGTTTCTTCTTTAGCGGGAGGAACCAAGAGACCCAGTACTTC.

This clone was seen only once. J is TRBJ1-5 and V is TRBV28; D is uncertain. Trimming cost V 3 bases and J 2 bases, with 11 bases left between them. Germline CDR1 reads MDHEN; CDR2 reads SYDVKM. This CDR3 contains 15 residues. The CDR3 nucleotides are TGTGCCAGCAGTTTTCGAGCTAGGGGCAATCAGCCCCAGCATTTT. It yields the protein CASSFRARGNQPQHF.